This entry lists 16 T cell receptor beta chains sequenced from one sample in a study of post-analysis software for immune sequencing data. Overall study findings and caveats: A few TRBV segments occurring more often in patients than controls included TRBV5-6, TRBV5-1 and TRBV20-1.

Libraries were made from TCR beta cDNA, and they carried unique molecular identifiers. TCRdb itself ran the PCR reads through MiXCR, one entry per CDR3 protein. Here the sample spans 450,000 or so distinct CDR3 sequences, less than 45% being singletons. The antigens these receptors bind are not known. The sequenced sample consisted of blood. The receptors come from a girl aged 10 to 17 with multiple sclerosis.

The V call is TRBV29-1, the J call TRBJ2-7, with 8 bases identical to TRBD1. Germline assignment: CDR1 SQVTM and CDR2 ANQGSEA. V was pared by 6 bases and J by 6 bases, with 7 bases of the junction left unmatched. The CDR3 runs 12 residues. The CDR3 DNA sequence: TGCAGCGTGGACGGGACAGGCCCCGAGCAGTACTTC. Its translation is CSVDGTGPEQYF.

The table lists this clonotype with a few counts. V usage is TRBV5-6 and J usage is TRBJ2-7; 11 bases align to TRBD2. Germline V lookup: CDR1 SGHDT, CDR2 YYEEEE. V trimming: 1 base; J trimming: 3 bases; junction bases outside the gene matches: 9. The CDR3 is 17 residues long. The CDR3: CASSLHRLAGSDYEQYF. For the CDR3, the DNA is TGTGCCAGCAGCTTGCACCGACTAGCGGGAAGTGACTACGAGCAGTACTTC.

On this clonotype itself: A read error may produce the germline difference seen at one junction end. The V and J genes are TRBV15 and TRBJ2-5; 9 nucleotides agree with TRBD2. The end of the DNA aligns better with TRBJ2-7, so the J call may be wrong. Per germline, CDR1 LNHNV and CDR2 YYDKDF (reference sequence). The CDR3 runs to 17 residues. CDR3 amino acids: CATSRDSRSGRSSEQYF. DNA of the CDR3: TGTGCCACCAGCAGAGATTCTCGAAGCGGGAGGTCCTCCGAGCAGTACTTC.

This clonotype appeared a few times. It may be a read error: a sequence one base away is much more abundant. This chain links TRBV27 with TRBJ1-2, with a possible D match to TRBD1 (5 bases). The CDR3 sequence is 13 residues long. Trimming took off 7 bases at V and 1 base at J, with 10 bases between the two ends. CDR1 and CDR2 (germline): MNHEY, SMNVEV (reference sequence). The CDR3 protein is CASIPRGNYGYTF. CDR3 nucleotides: TGTGCCAGCATCCCGAGGGGTAACTATGGCTACACCTTC.

The V gene is TRBV7-3, the J gene TRBJ2-1; D unresolved. Germline CDR1 SGHTA, CDR2 FQGTGA. Trimming left V 1 base short and J 6 bases short, with 7 bases between. The CDR3 consists of 13 residues. The CDR3 DNA sequence: TGTGCCAGCAGCTTAAACTGGGGCAATGAGCAGTTCTTC. It yields the protein CASSLNWGNEQFF.

This clonotype was counted a single time. This rearrangement joins TRBV7-6 to TRBJ2-7; a weak D match, TRBD2 (5 bases). Germline V gives CDR1 SGHVS, CDR2 FNYEAQ. V was pared by 1 base and J by 7 bases, with 14 bases between. This CDR3 region has 14 residues. The CDR3 region has the DNA TGTGCCAGCAGCTTAGAGAGCGGCTCGGGAGAGCAGTACTTC. Protein sequence: CASSLESGSGEQYF. Full variable domain (remainder filled in from reference TRBV7-6 and TRBJ2-7): GAGVSQSPRYKVTKRGQDVALRCDPISGHVSLYWYRQALGQGPEFLTYFNYEAQQDKSGLPNDRFSAERPEGSISTLTIQRTEQRDSAMYRCASSLESGSGEQYFGPGTRLTVT.

The chain couples TRBV12-3 or TRBV12-4 to TRBJ2-2, with D tentatively TRBD2 (5 bases). This CDR3 region has 15 residues. Trimming stripped 8 bases from V and 4 bases from J, with 17 bases between. CDR3 amino acids: CASREGSVITGELFF. Here the CDR3 DNA reads TGTGCCAGCCGAGAGGGTTCGGTTATCACCGGGGAGCTGTTTTTT.

The rearrangement links TRBV9 to TRBJ1-2; perhaps TRBD1 as D (6 bases). The germline CDR1 and CDR2 sequences are SGDLS and YYNGEE. This CDR3 region has 13 residues. The V end lost 4 bases, the J end lost 5 bases, and 12 bases lay between the germline ends. For the CDR3, the DNA is TGTGCCAGCAGCCCTGAGGGGGGGTATGGCTACACCTTC. As protein: CASSPEGGYGYTF. Based on the CDR3 plus reference TRBV9 and TRBJ1-2, the full variable domain is DSGVTQTPKHLITATGQRVTLRCSPRSGDLSVYWYQQSLDQGLQFLIQYYNGEERAKGNILERFSAQQFPDLHSELNLSSLELGDSALYFCASSPEGGYGYTFGSGTRLTVV.

This clonotype was counted a single time. V gene TRBV7-2 combines with J gene TRBJ2-1; 12 bases align to TRBD2. The CDR3 is 18 residues long. Trimming at V came to 0 bases and at J to 2 bases, leaving 5 bases not matched to a gene. Germline CDR1 reads SGHTA; CDR2 reads FQGNSA. CDR3 sequence reads: CASSLAQPSGRAYNEQFF. CDR3 DNA: TGTGCCAGCAGCTTAGCCCAACCTAGCGGGAGGGCCTACAATGAGCAGTTCTTC.

The J gene is TRBJ1-6, the V gene TRBV20-1; D gene ambiguous. The germline CDR1 and CDR2 sequences are DFQATT and SNEGSKA (reference sequence). The CDR3 covers 16 residues. Trimming left V 0 bases short and J 6 bases short, with 15 bases between. CDR3 bases: TGCAGTGCTAGAGATTTTAGTAGGCAGTTTAATTCACCCCTCCACTTT. It codes for CSARDFSRQFNSPLHF.

This clonotype was seen a few times. This chain uses TRBV5-1 with TRBJ2-5; 10 bases fit TRBD1. The end of the DNA is better explained by TRBJ2-7, so the J call may be wrong. Germline-derived CDR1 and CDR2 are SGHRS and YFSETQ. The CDR3 consists of 15 residues. The DNA of the CDR3 is TGCGCCAGCAGCTTCGAGGGACAGGGGCCCTACGAGCAGTACTTC. This encodes CASSFEGQGPYEQYF.

This rearrangement joins TRBV7-6 to TRBJ2-5; 7 bases fit TRBD1. CDR1 is SGHVS and CDR2 is FNYEAQ in the germline V gene. The ends lost 2 bases at V and 2 bases at J; junction bases unmatched: 5. There are 15 residues in the CDR3. The CDR3: CASSLPGTDQETQYF. The CDR3 region has the DNA TGTGCCAGCAGCTTACCCGGGACAGATCAAGAGACCCAGTACTTC.

V and J are TRBV20-1 and TRBJ2-5; the D gene could be TRBD1 or TRBD2 (6 bases each). With the DNA end fitting TRBJ2-7 better, the J assignment may be wrong. The CDR3 is 15 residues long. Germline V gene data show CDR1 as DFQATT and CDR2 as SNEGSKA (reference sequence). CDR3 DNA sequence: TGCAGTGCTAGAGATCGACTAGAGGGGGTGGTCGAGCAGTACTTC. Its translation is CSARDRLEGVVEQYF.

Regarding this clonotype: Given the absence of the conserved phenylalanine or tryptophan at the CDR3 end, a read error is likely. The chain has TRBV7-2 and TRBJ2-1; tentatively, D is TRBD2 (7 bases). Trimming took 5 bases from V and 5 from J, leaving 16 bases between them. This CDR3 contains 15 residues. The germline V gene has CDR1 SGHTA and CDR2 FQGNSA. In DNA, the CDR3 is TGTGCCAGCAGCGTGGAAAGGGGGGGGCACAATGAGCAGTTCTCC. Amino acid sequence: CASSVERGGHNEQFS.

The J gene is TRBJ2-7, the V gene TRBV3-1; no clear D gene. The CDR3 spans 13 residues. With 0 bases removed from V and 3 bases from J, the gap between germline ends came to 6 bases. Germline V lookup: CDR1 LGHDT, CDR2 YNNKEL (reference sequence). For the CDR3, the DNA is TGTGCCAGCAGCCAAGACCGGTTCTACGAGCAGTACTTC. It translates to CASSQDRFYEQYF.

This clonotype was picked up a small number of times. V usage is TRBV11-2 and J usage is TRBJ2-6; no definite D call. The CDR3 loop spans 15 amino acids. The ends were cut back, 1 base at V and 0 bases at J, with 4 bases in the middle. The germline V gene has CDR1 SGHAT and CDR2 FQNNGV. The DNA for the CDR3 is TGTGCCAGCAGCTTAGCAATCTCTGGGGCCAACGTCCTGACTTTC. Translated, it gives CASSLAISGANVLTF.